Presented here are 20 T cell receptor beta chains from one specimen sequenced in a study of blood T cell repertoires in COVID-19 (dated by TCRdb to 2020 to 2022). The receptor library was made with the immunoSEQ multiplex PCR assay. What TCRdb holds here is the immuneACCESS table cut down to in-frame rearrangements. Part of the clones is not present; checked against another copy, under half of the missing clones reflect an unresolved V gene, and the others are unexplained. The sample contains more than 95,000 clones, approximately 90% of them found a single time. In total, the top ten clones hold less than 2% of the sample. Sample: peripheral blood. The receptors originated from a human donor with active COVID-19. The donor label of this sample is uncertain.

The table lists this clone with a count of one. This chain joins TRBV5-4 and TRBJ2-7, with TRBD2 as a possible D gene (5 bases). The CDR3 runs to 15 residues. Looked up from germline, CDR1 is SGHNT and CDR2 is YYREEE (reference sequence). Trimming cost V 0 bases and J 3 bases, with 13 bases left between them. The CDR3 protein is CASSLGGRSGYEQYF. DNA for the CDR3: TGTGCCAGCAGCTTGGGAGGGCGATCCGGCTACGAGCAGTACTTC.

The chain has TRBV7-8 and TRBJ1-2; D is unclear. The CDR3 is 14 residues long. V shed 1 base and J shed 4 bases, with 10 bases lying between them. Germline V gene lookup returns CDR1 SGHVS and CDR2 FQNEAQ. The CDR3 region has the DNA TGTGCCAGCAGCTTAGGACTCAGCGGCTATGGCTACACCTTC. Protein product: CASSLGLSGYGYTF.

The chain recombines TRBV2 with TRBJ1-5, with D possibly matching TRBD1 (5 bases). V gave up 0 bases and J gave up 4 bases, with 13 bases separating them. Germline V gene data show CDR1 as SNHLY and CDR2 as FYNNEI. This CDR3 contains 16 residues. DNA for the CDR3: TGTGCCAGCAGTGAAGCAGGAGGGACGAGGAATCAGCCCCAGCATTTT. Residues: CASSEAGGTRNQPQHF.

This clone was recorded once. The chain has TRBV28 and TRBJ1-2; D is unclear. The CDR3 is made up of 13 amino acids. V was pared by 3 bases and J by 4 bases, with 9 bases between. Germline assignment: CDR1 MDHEN and CDR2 SYDVKM. The DNA for the CDR3 is TGTGCCAGCAGTTTGGGCAGCCCCTATGGCTACACCTTC. This encodes CASSLGSPYGYTF.

CDR3 in amino acids: CASSSGGAADTQYF. In DNA, the CDR3 is TGTGCCAGTAGTAGCGGGGGGGCCGCAGATACGCAGTATTTT. V is TRBV19 and J is TRBJ2-3; the match to TRBD2 covers 9 bases. The CDR3 is 14 amino acids. V lost 4 bases to trimming and J lost 4 bases; unmatched junction nucleotides: 3. The germline V gene encodes CDR1 LNHDA and CDR2 SQIVND (reference sequence).

V usage is TRBV18 and J usage is TRBJ2-3; TRBD1 matches 10 bases. The CDR3 sequence is 15 residues long. In germline, CDR1 is KGHSH, CDR2 LQKENI. Trimming took 6 bases from V and 3 from J; bases not matched to a gene: 6. The CDR3: CASSQGTGETDTQYF. The CDR3 nucleotides read TGTGCCAGCTCTCAAGGGACAGGGGAAACAGATACGCAGTATTTT.

The J gene is TRBJ2-3, the V gene TRBV15, with 8 bases identical to TRBD1. This CDR3 is built from 15 residues. J gave up 2 bases and V 1 base, and 2 bases lay outside the gene matches. Germline CDR1 and CDR2: LNHNV and YYDKDF (reference sequence). In DNA form, the CDR3 reads TGTGCCACCAGCAGAGGGACAGGGACCACAGATACGCAGTATTTT. It encodes CATSRGTGTTDTQYF.

This clone was counted a single time. The rearrangement joins TRBV18 to TRBJ2-5; 8 nucleotides match TRBD1. Germline assignment: CDR1 KGHSH and CDR2 LQKENI. Losses at the gene ends were 3 bases for V and 5 bases for J; bases not matched to a gene: 11. The length of the CDR3 is 16 residues. In DNA, the CDR3 is TGTGCCAGCTCACCCTCCGGACAGGGTATTATGGAGACCCAGTACTTC. The encoded protein is CASSPSGQGIMETQYF.

The rearrangement links TRBV14 to TRBJ1-6; 12 nucleotides line up with TRBD1. The CDR3 sequence is 16 residues long. Looked up from germline, CDR1 is SGHDN and CDR2 is FVKESK. J was trimmed by 9 bases and V by 0 bases; bases with no gene match: 3. The CDR3 protein is CASSQDWDRGLSPLHF. CDR3 nucleotides: TGTGCCAGCAGCCAAGATTGGGACAGGGGGCTTTCACCCCTCCACTTT.

This sequence joins TRBV27 and TRBJ2-1; maybe TRBD2 (6 bases). Between the trimmed V and J ends, which lost 2 bases and 2 bases, there was a span of 19 bases. The length of the CDR3 is 18 residues. CDR1 is MNHEY and CDR2 is SMNVEV in the germline V gene (reference sequence). The CDR3 is CASSLRTPGLQPYNEQFF. CDR3 nucleotide sequence: TGTGCCAGCAGTTTAAGGACCCCGGGACTTCAACCCTACAATGAGCAGTTCTTC.

The chain couples TRBV5-1 to TRBJ2-5; TRBD2 is a possible D gene (6 bases). This CDR3 has 13 amino acids. Trimming stripped 4 bases from V and 4 bases from J, with 11 bases between. The germline CDR1 and CDR2 sequences are SGHRS and YFSETQ. CDR3 in amino acids: CASSGGVGETQYF. Here the CDR3 DNA reads TGCGCCAGCAGCGGCGGGGTGGGAGAGACCCAGTACTTC.

This CDR3 is CASRRIRGNEQFF. The CDR3 region has the DNA TGTGCCAGCAGACGCATCCGAGGCAATGAGCAGTTCTTC. The chain links TRBV27 to TRBJ2-1; unclear D gene. The CDR3 covers 13 residues. With 6 bases removed from V and 6 bases from J, the gap between germline ends came to 12 bases. CDR1 is MNHEY, CDR2 SMNVEV, per germline (reference sequence).

J is TRBJ2-1 and V is TRBV19; TRBD2 matches 7 bases. The CDR3 has 15 residues. V gave up 5 bases and J gave up 2 bases; unmatched junction bases: 6. The V gene's germline CDR1 is LNHDA and CDR2 SQIVND (reference sequence). The CDR3 loop reads CASSVERGAYNEQFF. CDR3 coding DNA: TGTGCCAGTAGTGTGGAGCGGGGAGCCTACAATGAGCAGTTCTTC.

The CDR3 sequence: CASSKTISGGPSFGFF. In DNA, the CDR3 is TGTGCCAGCAGCAAGACAATTAGCGGGGGTCCCAGTTTTGGGTTCTTC. This chain uses TRBV21-1 with TRBJ2-1; TRBD2 is taken as the D call from the table, unchecked against the DNA. TRBV21-1 is described as a pseudogene. The CDR3 spans 16 residues.

This chain links TRBV10-1 with TRBJ2-7, with TRBD1 matching over 8 bases. Per the germline V gene, CDR1 is WNHNN and CDR2 is SYGVQD (reference sequence). The CDR3 consists of 15 residues. The V gene end was trimmed by 0 bases and the J gene end by 1 base; junction bases not matched to a gene: 2. CDR3 in amino acids: CASSESGQGSYEQYF. The CDR3, as DNA: TGCGCCAGCAGTGAGTCAGGACAGGGTTCCTACGAGCAGTACTTC.

The CDR3 DNA sequence: TGTGCCAGCAGTCCCCCTAGCGGGGTGCCCCAAGAGACCCAGTACTTC. It translates to CASSPPSGVPQETQYF. This chain connects TRBV2 to TRBJ2-5, with 9 positions matching TRBD2. The V gene end was trimmed by 5 bases and the J gene end by 1 base; junction bases not matched to a gene: 8. The CDR3 sequence is 16 residues long. Germline-derived CDR1 and CDR2 are SNHLY and FYNNEI.

Only one count was recorded for this clone. In DNA form, the CDR3 reads TGTGCCAGCAGTCCCCGCCCTGGGGGCGCGGCCGGGGAGCTGTTTTTT. Translated, it gives CASSPRPGGAAGELFF. The chain links TRBV2 to TRBJ2-2; maybe TRBD1 (6 bases). CDR1 is SNHLY, CDR2 FYNNEI, per germline. The CDR3 runs 16 residues. The V and J ends lost 5 bases and 6 bases respectively, with 19 bases between them.

This chain connects TRBV15 to TRBJ1-1; D may be TRBD1 (5 bases). The V end was cut by 1 base, the J end by 11 bases, with 17 bases between. Germline V gene sequence: CDR1 LNHNV, CDR2 YYDKDF (reference sequence). This CDR3 spans 14 amino acids. The CDR3 is CATSRGGTSFHAFF. In DNA, the CDR3 is TGTGCCACCAGCAGAGGGGGGACTTCATTTCATGCTTTCTTT.

This rearrangement joins TRBV9 to TRBJ1-6, with D possibly being TRBD1 (5 bases). The CDR3 has 15 residues. Germline CDR1 is SGDLS and CDR2 is YYNGEE. The V end was cut by 4 bases, the J end by 8 bases, with 16 bases between. CDR3 in amino acids: CASSNSGFWDSPLHF. The CDR3 coding sequence is TGTGCCAGCAGCAATTCAGGGTTCTGGGATTCACCCCTCCACTTT.

The chain uses TRBV4-1 and TRBJ2-7; a weak D match, TRBD2 (6 bases). The CDR3 is 15 amino acids. Germline V gives CDR1 MGHRA, CDR2 YSYEKL. V was pared by 1 base and J by 6 bases, with 16 bases between. The CDR3 DNA sequence: TGCGCCAGCAGCCAAGGCGACAGAGGGAGGATCGAGCAGTACTTC. Translated: CASSQGDRGRIEQYF.